The 2 T cell receptor beta chains given below trace back to one sample, sequenced in a study of T cells after yellow fever vaccination. TCRdb passed the 5' RACE reads through MiXCR, listing each CDR3 protein once. The table has hundreds of thousands of distinct CDR3 sequences, 3% to 4.5% seen once. The input for sequencing was PBMCs, taken on the day of the yellow fever booster vaccination. The receptors stem from a man aged 18-30 years who received the YFV17D yellow fever vaccine.

The rearrangement uses TRBV9 and TRBJ2-6; 8 positions agree with TRBD1. This CDR3 spans 17 amino acids. Per the germline V gene, CDR1 is SGDLS and CDR2 is YYNGEE. V trimming: 3 bases; J trimming: 0 bases; junction bases outside the gene matches: 5. The CDR3 coding sequence is TGTGCCAGCAGCGGGGACAGGTACCCCTCTGGGGCCAACGTCCTGACTTTC. Protein sequence: CASSGDRYPSGANVLTF.

The table lists this clonotype with a few counts. The gene calls are TRBV12-3 or TRBV12-4 and TRBJ2-7; D uncertain. The CDR3 has 13 amino acids. Between the trimmed V and J ends, which lost 3 bases and 2 bases, there was a span of 8 bases. The CDR3 DNA sequence: TGTGCCAGCAGTTTTCGGGCCCCCTACGAGCAGTACTTC. Translating it yields CASSFRAPYEQYF.